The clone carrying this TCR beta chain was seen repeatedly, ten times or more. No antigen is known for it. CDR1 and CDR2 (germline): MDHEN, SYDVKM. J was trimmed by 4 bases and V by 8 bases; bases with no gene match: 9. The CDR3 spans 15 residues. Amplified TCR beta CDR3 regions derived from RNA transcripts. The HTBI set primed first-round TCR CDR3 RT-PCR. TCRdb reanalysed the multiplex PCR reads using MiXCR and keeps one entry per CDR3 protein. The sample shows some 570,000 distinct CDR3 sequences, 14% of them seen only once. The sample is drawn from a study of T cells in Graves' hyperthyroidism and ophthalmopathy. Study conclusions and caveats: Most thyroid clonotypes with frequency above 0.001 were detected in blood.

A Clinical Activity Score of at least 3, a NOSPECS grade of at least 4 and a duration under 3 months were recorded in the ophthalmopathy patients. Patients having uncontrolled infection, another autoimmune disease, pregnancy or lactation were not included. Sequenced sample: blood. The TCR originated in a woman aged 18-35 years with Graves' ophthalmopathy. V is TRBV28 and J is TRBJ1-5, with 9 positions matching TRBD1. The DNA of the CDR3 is TGTGCCAGCTATACCCCGGGACAGGGAAATCAGCCCCAGCATTTT. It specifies CASYTPGQGNQPQHF.